This T cell receptor (beta chain) was retrieved from a study of human T cells and chemical hapten exposure. A single record per CDR3 protein comes from TCRdb applying MiXCR to the RACE reads. The sample gives about 42,000 distinct CDR3 sequences, about 9.6% of which show up once; 13% to 15% is in the top ten. Deletions cut 4 bases from V and 3 bases from J, with 4 bases between. Germline assignment: CDR1 MNHEY and CDR2 SMNVEV (reference sequence). The CDR3 covers 11 residues. This clonotype was detected many times. Time point meaning: patch test 2, 6 weeks after DPC sensitization. The treatment is: therapeutic diphenylcyclopropenone sensitization with weekly scalp DPC. The authors' total RNA extraction used unfractionated whole blood.

The sequences come from whole blood, collected in connection with sensitization to the hapten diphenylcyclopropenone (DPC). V is TRBV27 and J is TRBJ2-7; D not resolved. The receptor comes from a woman aged 25 to 39 with alopecia areata. Some clones in this sample may be carry-over from other donors' samples. CDR3 sequence (DNA): TGTGCCAGCAGTTGGGGCTACGAGCAGTACTTC. Protein sequence: CASSWGYEQYF.